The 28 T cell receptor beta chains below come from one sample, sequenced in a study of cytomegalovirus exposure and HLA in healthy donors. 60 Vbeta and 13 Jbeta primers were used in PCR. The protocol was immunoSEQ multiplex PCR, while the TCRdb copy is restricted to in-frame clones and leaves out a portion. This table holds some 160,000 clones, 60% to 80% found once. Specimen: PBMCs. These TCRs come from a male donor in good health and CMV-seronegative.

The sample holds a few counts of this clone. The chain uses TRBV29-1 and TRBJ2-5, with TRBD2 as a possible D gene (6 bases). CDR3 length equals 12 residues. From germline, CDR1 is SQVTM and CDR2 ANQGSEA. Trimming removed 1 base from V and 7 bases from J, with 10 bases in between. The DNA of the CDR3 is TGCAGCGTTGAAGGGCAGGAGGGGACCCAGTACTTC. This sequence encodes CSVEGQEGTQYF. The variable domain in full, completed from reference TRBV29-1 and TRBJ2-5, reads SAVISQKPSRDICQRGTSLTIQCQVDSQVTMMFWYRQQPGQSLTLIATANQGSEATYESGFVIDKFPISRPNLTFSTLTVSNMSPEDSSIYLCSVEGQEGTQYFGPGTRLLVL.

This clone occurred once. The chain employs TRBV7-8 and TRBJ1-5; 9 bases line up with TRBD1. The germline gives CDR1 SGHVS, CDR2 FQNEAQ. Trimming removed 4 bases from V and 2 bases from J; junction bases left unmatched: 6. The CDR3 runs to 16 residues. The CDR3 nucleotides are TGTGCCAGCAGCTCTACAGGGGGCGAGGGCAATCAGCCCCAGCATTTT. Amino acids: CASSSTGGEGNQPQHF. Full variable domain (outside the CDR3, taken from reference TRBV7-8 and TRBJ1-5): GAGVSQSPRYKVAKRGQDVALRCDPISGHVSLFWYQQALGQGPEFLTYFQNEAQLDKSGLPSDRFFAERPEGSVSTLKIQRTQQEDSAVYLCASSSTGGEGNQPQHFGDGTRLSIL.

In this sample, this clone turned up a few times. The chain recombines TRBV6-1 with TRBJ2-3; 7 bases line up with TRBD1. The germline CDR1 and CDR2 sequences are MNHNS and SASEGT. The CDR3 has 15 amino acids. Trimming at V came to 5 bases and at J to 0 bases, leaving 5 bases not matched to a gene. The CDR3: CASSPAGGSTDTQYF. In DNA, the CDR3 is TGTGCCAGCAGTCCCGCAGGGGGTAGCACAGATACGCAGTATTTT.

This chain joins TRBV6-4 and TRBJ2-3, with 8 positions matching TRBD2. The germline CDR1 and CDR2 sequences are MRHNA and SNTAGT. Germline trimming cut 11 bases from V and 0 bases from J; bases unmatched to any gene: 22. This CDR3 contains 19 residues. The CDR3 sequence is CAGSPTARLAGLSTDTQYF. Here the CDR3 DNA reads TGTGCCGGATCCCCTACCGCCCGATTAGCGGGATTGAGCACAGATACGCAGTATTTT.

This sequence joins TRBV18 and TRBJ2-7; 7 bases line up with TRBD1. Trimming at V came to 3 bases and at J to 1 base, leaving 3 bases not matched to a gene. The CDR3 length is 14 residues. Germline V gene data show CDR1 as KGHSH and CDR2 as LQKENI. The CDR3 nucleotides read TGTGCCAGCTCACCTGGACAGGAATCCTACGAGCAGTACTTC. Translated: CASSPGQESYEQYF.

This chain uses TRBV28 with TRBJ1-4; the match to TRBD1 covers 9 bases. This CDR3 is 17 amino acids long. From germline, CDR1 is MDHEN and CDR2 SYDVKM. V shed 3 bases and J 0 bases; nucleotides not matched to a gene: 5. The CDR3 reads CASSLDRGTSTNEKLFF. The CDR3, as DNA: TGTGCCAGCAGTTTGGACAGGGGAACATCAACTAATGAAAAACTGTTTTTT.

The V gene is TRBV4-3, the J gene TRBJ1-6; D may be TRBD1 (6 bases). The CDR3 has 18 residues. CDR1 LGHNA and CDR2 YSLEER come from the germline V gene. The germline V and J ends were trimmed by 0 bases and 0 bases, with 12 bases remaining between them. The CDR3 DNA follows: TGCGCCAGCAGCCAAGATCCCCAGGGGAGCTCCTATAATTCACCCCTCCACTTT. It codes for CASSQDPQGSSYNSPLHF.

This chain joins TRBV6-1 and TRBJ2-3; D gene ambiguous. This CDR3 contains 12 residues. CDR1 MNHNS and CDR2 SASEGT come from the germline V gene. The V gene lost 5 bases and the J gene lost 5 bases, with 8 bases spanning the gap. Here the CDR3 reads CASSFSRDTQYF. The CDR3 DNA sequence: TGTGCCAGCAGTTTTTCTCGAGATACGCAGTATTTT.

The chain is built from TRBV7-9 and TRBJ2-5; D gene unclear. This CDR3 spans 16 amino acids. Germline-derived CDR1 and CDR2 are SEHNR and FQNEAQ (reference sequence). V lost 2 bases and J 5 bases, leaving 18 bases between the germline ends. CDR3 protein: CASSLSQAPSRETQYF. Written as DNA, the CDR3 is TGTGCCAGCAGCTTAAGTCAGGCCCCCTCCAGGGAGACCCAGTACTTC.

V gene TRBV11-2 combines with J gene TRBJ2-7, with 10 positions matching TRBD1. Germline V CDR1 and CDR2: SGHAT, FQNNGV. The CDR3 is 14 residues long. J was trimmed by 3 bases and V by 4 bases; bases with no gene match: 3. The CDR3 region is CASSSGQGDYEQYF. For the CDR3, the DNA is TGTGCCAGCAGCTCAGGACAGGGGGACTACGAGCAGTACTTC. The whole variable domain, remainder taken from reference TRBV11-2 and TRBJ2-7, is EAGVAQSPRYKIIEKRQSVAFWCNPISGHATLYWYQQILGQGPKLLIQFQNNGVVDDSQLPKDRFSAERLKGVDSTLKIQPAKLEDSAVYLCASSSGQGDYEQYFGPGTRLTVT.

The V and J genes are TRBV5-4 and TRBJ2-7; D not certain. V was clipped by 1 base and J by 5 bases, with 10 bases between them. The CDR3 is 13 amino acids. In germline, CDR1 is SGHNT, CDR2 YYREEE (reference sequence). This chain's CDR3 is CASSLSGSDEQYF. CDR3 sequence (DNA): TGTGCCAGCAGCTTGTCCGGGTCCGACGAGCAGTACTTC.

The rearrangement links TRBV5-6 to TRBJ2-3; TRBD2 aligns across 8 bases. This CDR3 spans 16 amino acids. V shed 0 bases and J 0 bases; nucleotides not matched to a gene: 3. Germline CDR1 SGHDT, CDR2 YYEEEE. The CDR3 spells CASSLEERGSTDTQYF. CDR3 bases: TGTGCCAGCAGCTTGGAAGAGCGGGGGAGCACAGATACGCAGTATTTT. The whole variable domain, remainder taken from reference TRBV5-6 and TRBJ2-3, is DAGVTQSPTHLIKTRGQQVTLRCSPKSGHDTVSWYQQALGQGPQFIFQYYEEEERQRGNFPDRFSGHQFPNYSSELNVNALLLGDSALYLCASSLEERGSTDTQYFGPGTRLTVL.

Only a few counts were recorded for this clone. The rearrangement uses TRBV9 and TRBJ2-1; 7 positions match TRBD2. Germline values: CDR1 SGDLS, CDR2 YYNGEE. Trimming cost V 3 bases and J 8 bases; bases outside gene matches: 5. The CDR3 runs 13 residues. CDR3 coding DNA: TGTGCCAGCAGCGCCCGCGGGAGAGATGAGCAGTTCTTC. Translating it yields CASSARGRDEQFF. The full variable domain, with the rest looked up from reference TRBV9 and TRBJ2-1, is DSGVTQTPKHLITATGQRVTLRCSPRSGDLSVYWYQQSLDQGLQFLIQYYNGEERAKGNILERFSAQQFPDLHSELNLSSLELGDSALYFCASSARGRDEQFFGPGTRLTVL.

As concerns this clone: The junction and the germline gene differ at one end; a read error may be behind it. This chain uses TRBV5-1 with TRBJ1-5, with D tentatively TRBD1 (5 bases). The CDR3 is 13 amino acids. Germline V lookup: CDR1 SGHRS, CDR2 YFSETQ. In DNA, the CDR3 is TGCGCCAACAGCTTAGGAGGGGCTCAGCCCCAGCATTTT. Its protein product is CANSLGGAQPQHF. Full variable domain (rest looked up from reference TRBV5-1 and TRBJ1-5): KAGVTQTPRYLIKTRGQQVTLSCSPISGHRSVSWYQQTPGQGLQFLFEYFSETQRNKGNFPGRFSGRQFSNSRSEMNVSTLELGDSALYLCANSLGGAQPQHFGDGTRLSIL.

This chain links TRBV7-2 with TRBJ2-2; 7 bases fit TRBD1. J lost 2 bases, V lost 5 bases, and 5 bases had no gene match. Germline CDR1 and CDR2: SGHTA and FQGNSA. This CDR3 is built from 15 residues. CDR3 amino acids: CASSPNRGNTGELFF. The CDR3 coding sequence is TGTGCCAGCAGCCCAAACAGGGGTAACACCGGGGAGCTGTTTTTT.

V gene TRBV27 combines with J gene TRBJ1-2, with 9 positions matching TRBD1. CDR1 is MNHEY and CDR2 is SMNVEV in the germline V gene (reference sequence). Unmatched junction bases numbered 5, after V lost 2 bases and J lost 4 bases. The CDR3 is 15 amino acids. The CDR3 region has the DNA TGTGCCAGCAGTTTAAATCCGGGACAGGGCTATGGCTACACCTTC. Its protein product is CASSLNPGQGYGYTF.

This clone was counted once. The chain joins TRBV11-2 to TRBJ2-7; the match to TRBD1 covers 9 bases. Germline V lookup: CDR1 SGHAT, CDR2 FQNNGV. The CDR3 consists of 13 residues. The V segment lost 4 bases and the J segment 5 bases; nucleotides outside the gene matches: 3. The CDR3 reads CASSWDRENEQYF. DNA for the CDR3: TGTGCCAGCAGCTGGGACAGGGAAAACGAGCAGTACTTC. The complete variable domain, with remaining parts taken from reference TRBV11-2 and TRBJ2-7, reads EAGVAQSPRYKIIEKRQSVAFWCNPISGHATLYWYQQILGQGPKLLIQFQNNGVVDDSQLPKDRFSAERLKGVDSTLKIQPAKLEDSAVYLCASSWDRENEQYFGPGTRLTVT.

This CDR3 reads CASTVAGGGRETQYF. CDR3 bases: TGTGCCAGCACGGTAGCGGGAGGAGGAAGAGAGACCCAGTACTTC. This chain links TRBV9 with TRBJ2-5, with 10 bases matching TRBD2. Unmatched junction bases numbered 9, after V lost 6 bases and J lost 4 bases. CDR1 is SGDLS and CDR2 is YYNGEE in the germline V gene. This CDR3 region has 15 residues.

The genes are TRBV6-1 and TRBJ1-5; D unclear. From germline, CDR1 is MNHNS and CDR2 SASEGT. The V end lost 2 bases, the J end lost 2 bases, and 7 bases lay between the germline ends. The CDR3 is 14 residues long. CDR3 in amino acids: CASSESARNQPQHF. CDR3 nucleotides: TGTGCCAGCAGTGAAAGCGCTCGCAATCAGCCCCAGCATTTT.

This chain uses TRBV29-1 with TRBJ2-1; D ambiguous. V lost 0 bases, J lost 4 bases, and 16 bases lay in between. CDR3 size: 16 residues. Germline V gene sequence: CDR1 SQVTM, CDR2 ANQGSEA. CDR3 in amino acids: CSVEDPAASRYNEQFF. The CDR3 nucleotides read TGCAGCGTTGAAGATCCAGCAGCATCTAGATACAATGAGCAGTTCTTC.

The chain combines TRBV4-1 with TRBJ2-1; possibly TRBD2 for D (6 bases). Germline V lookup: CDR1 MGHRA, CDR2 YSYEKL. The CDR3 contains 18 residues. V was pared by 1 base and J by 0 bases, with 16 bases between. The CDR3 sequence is CASSQGRARGSSYNEQFF. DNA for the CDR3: TGCGCCAGCAGCCAAGGGCGGGCCCGGGGGAGCTCCTACAATGAGCAGTTCTTC.

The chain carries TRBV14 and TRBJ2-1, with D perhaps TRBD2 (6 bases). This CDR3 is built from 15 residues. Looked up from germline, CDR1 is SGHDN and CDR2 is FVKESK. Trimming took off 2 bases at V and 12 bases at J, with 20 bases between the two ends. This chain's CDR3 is CASSQQGGRTEGQFF. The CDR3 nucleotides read TGTGCCAGCAGCCAACAAGGAGGGCGTACGGAGGGGCAGTTCTTC.

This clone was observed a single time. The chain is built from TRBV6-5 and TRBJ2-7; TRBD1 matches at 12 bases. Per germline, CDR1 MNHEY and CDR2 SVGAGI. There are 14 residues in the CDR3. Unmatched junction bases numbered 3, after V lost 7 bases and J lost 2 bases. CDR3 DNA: TGTGCCAGCAAGCGGGACAGGGGGCCCTACGAGCAGTACTTC. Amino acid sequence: CASKRDRGPYEQYF.

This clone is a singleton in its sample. The CDR3 sequence is CASSPGGQNFEKLFF. The CDR3 DNA reads as TGTGCCAGCTCACCTGGGGGACAGAATTTTGAAAAACTGTTTTTT. The chain has TRBV18 and TRBJ1-4; 7 positions agree with TRBD1. J was trimmed by 7 bases and V by 3 bases; bases with no gene match: 8. This CDR3 is built from 15 residues. Germline CDR1 is KGHSH and CDR2 is LQKENI.

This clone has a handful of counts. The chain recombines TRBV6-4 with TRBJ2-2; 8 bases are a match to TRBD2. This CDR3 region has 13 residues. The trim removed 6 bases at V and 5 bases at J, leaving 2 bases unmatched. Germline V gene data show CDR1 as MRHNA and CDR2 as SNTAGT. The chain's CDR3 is CASRRGETGELFF. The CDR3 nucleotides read TGTGCCAGCAGGCGGGGGGAAACCGGGGAGCTGTTTTTT.

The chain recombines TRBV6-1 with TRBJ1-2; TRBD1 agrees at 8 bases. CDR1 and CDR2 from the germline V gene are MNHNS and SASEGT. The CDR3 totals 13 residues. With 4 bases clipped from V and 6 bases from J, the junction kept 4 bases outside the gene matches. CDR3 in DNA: TGTGCCAGCAGTGGACAGGGGTTTGATGGCTACACCTTC. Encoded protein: CASSGQGFDGYTF.

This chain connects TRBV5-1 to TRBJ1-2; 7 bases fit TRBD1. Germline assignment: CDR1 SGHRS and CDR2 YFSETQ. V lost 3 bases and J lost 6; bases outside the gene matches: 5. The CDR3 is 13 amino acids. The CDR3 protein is CASSSGQLHGYTF. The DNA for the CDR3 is TGCGCCAGCAGCTCGGGACAGCTACATGGCTACACCTTC.

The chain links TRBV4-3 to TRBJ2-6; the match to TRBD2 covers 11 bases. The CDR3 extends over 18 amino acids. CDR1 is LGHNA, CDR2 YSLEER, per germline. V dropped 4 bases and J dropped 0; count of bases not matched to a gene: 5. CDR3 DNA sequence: TGCGCCAGCAGCCTCACTAGCGGGAGAAGCTCTGGGGCCAACGTCCTGACTTTC. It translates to CASSLTSGRSSGANVLTF.